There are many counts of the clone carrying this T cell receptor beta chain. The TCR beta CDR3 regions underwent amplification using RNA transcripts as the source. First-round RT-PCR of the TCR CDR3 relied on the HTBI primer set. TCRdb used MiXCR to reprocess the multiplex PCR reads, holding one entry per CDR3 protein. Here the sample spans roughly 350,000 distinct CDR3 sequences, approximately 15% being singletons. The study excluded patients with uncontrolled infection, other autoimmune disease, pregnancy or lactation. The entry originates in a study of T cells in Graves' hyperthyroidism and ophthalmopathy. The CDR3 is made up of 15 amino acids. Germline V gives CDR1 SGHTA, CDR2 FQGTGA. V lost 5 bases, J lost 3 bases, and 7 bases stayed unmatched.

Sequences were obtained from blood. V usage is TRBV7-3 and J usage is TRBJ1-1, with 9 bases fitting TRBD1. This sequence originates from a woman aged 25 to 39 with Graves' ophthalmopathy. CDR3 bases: TGTGCCAGCAGCACCACAGGGGGCGTCCACACTGAAGCTTTCTTT. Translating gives CASSTTGGVHTEAFF.